Presented here are 2 T cell receptor beta chains from one specimen sequenced in a study of T cells in tuberculosis. Method: immunoSEQ multiplex PCR; TCRdb's copy keeps in-frame clones and lacks some. The table includes roughly 35,000 clones, over 90% detected once. Sequenced sample: PBMCs. Receptors originate from a donor aged 10 to 29 with latent tuberculosis or without tuberculosis infection.

The chain carries TRBV30 and TRBJ1-2; weak D call: TRBD1 (6 bases). The CDR3 length is 12 residues. V was clipped by 5 bases and J by 5 bases, with 12 bases between them. Germline CDR1 reads GTSNPN; CDR2 reads SVGIG (reference sequence). CDR3 DNA sequence: TGTGCCTGGGGACCAGGGGAATATGGCTACACCTTC. It is translated as CAWGPGEYGYTF.

The gene calls are TRBV30 and TRBJ1-5, with 8 bases matching TRBD1. The CDR3 is 18 amino acids. CDR1 and CDR2 (germline): GTSNPN, SVGIG (reference sequence). V was pared by 0 bases and J by 0 bases, with 10 bases of the junction left unmatched. The CDR3 DNA reads TGTGCCTGGAGTGTACGGACAGGGAAAGGGAATAGCAATCAGCCCCAGCATTTT. Translation gives CAWSVRTGKGNSNQPQHF.